What follows is one T cell receptor beta chain and its context. Its cognate antigen is unknown. This entry comes from a study of cytomegalovirus exposure and HLA in healthy donors. Study results and caveats: For most subjects, TCR beta sequences were reported to predict HLA-A and HLA-B alleles with accuracy.

This CDR3 has 12 residues. V lost 7 bases, J lost 3 bases, and 6 bases stayed unmatched. The germline V gene encodes CDR1 SQVTM and CDR2 ANQGSEA. PCR employed 60 Vbeta and 13 Jbeta primers. Some clones are missing from TCRdb's copy, which holds only in-frame ones; the method was immunoSEQ multiplex PCR. The repertoire includes 100,000 to 150,000 clones, around 80% of them detected once, and over 0.9% sits in the top ten. Material: PBMCs. The chain has TRBV29-1 and TRBJ2-7; 7 bases map to TRBD1. The sequence was collected from a human donor in good health. The CDR3 loop reads CSGKTGNYEQYF. In DNA form, the CDR3 reads TGCAGCGGTAAGACAGGGAACTACGAGCAGTACTTC.